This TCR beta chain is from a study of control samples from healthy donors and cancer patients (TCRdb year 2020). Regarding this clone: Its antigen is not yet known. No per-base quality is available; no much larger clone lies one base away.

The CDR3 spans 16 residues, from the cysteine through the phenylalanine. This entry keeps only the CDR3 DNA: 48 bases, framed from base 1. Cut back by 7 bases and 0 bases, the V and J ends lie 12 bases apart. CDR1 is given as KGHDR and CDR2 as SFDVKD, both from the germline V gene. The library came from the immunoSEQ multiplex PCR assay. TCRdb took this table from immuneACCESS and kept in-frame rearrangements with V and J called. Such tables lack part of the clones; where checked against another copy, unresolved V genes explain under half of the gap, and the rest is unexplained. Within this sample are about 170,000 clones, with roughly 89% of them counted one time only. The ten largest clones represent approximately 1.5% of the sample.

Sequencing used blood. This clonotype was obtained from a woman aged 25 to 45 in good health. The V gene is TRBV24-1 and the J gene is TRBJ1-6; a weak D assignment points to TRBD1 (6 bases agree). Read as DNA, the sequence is TGTGCCACCAGCCCGACAGGAAACTCCTATAATTCACCCCTCCACTTT. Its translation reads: CATSPTGNSYNSPLHF.